Presented here are 21 T cell receptor beta chains from one specimen sequenced in a study of shared clonotypes between healthy human individuals. The repertoire was sequenced with immunoSEQ multiplex PCR; TCRdb's copy has only in-frame clones and lacks some. The repertoire holds 550,000 to 700,000 clones, 55% to 85% seen once, with 1.5% to 2% in the top ten. The sequenced sample was memory CD4+ T cells sorted from blood. Subset: CD45RA-negative fraction. Source of these receptors: a woman in her 30s in good health.

The chain combines TRBV29-1 with TRBJ2-3; D perhaps matches TRBD2 (6 bases). Germline V gene sequence: CDR1 SQVTM, CDR2 ANQGSEA. This CDR3 comprises 14 residues. V was shortened by 3 bases and J by 1 base, with 11 bases between the two germline ends. CDR3 nucleotide sequence: TGCAGCGTTGACGGACGCGGGGGCACAGATACGCAGTATTTT. It translates to CSVDGRGGTDTQYF.

The CDR3 DNA is TGTGCCAGCCGAACCGGGACTAGCGGGATGAATGAGCAGTTCTTC. Translation gives CASRTGTSGMNEQFF. The chain has TRBV5-4 and TRBJ2-1, with 13 bases fitting TRBD2. Germline V gives CDR1 SGHNT, CDR2 YYREEE (reference sequence). This CDR3 comprises 15 residues. The V gene end was trimmed by 7 bases and the J gene end by 7 bases; junction bases not matched to a gene: 8.

This clone was counted only a few times. The chain couples TRBV7-2 to TRBJ2-3; 8 bases line up with TRBD1. Losses at the gene ends were 1 base for V and 6 bases for J; bases not matched to a gene: 6. CDR1 SGHTA and CDR2 FQGNSA come from the germline V gene. This CDR3 has 15 residues. The CDR3: CASSLGSRGLDTQYF. In nucleotides, the CDR3 is TGTGCCAGCAGCTTAGGGTCCAGGGGGCTCGATACGCAGTATTTT.

The V gene is TRBV27, the J gene TRBJ2-3, with 9 bases that match TRBD2. The CDR3 extends over 15 amino acids. Looked up from germline, CDR1 is MNHEY and CDR2 is SMNVEV (reference sequence). Trimming cost V 3 bases and J 1 base; bases outside gene matches: 2. Here the CDR3 reads CASSFRGRGTDTQYF. CDR3 coding DNA: TGTGCCAGCAGTTTCCGCGGGAGGGGCACAGATACGCAGTATTTT.

J is TRBJ2-2 and V is TRBV29-1; D gene uncertain. CDR1 and CDR2 from the germline V gene are SQVTM and ANQGSEA. Trimming cost V 5 bases and J 7 bases, with 14 bases left between them. This CDR3 is built from 13 residues. The CDR3 bases are TGCAGCGTTAAGGGTTGGGGTAACGGGGAGCTGTTTTTT. It is translated as CSVKGWGNGELFF.

The chain uses TRBV2 and TRBJ2-7, with 8 bases lining up with TRBD1. From germline, CDR1 is SNHLY and CDR2 FYNNEI. Germline trimming cut 6 bases from V and 2 bases from J; bases unmatched to any gene: 9. CDR3 length: 15 residues. CDR3 protein: CASSSLDREAYEQYF. The DNA of the CDR3 is TGTGCCAGCAGCTCCCTGGACAGGGAGGCCTACGAGCAGTACTTC.

This clone has more than one count but fewer than ten. The genes are TRBV15 and TRBJ1-1; D remains ambiguous. V was cut by 1 base and J by 4 bases, with 13 bases left in between. This CDR3 is built from 15 residues. Germline V gene data show CDR1 as LNHNV and CDR2 as YYDKDF (reference sequence). The CDR3 sequence is CATSRGVGLATEAFF. The CDR3 DNA reads TGTGCCACCAGCAGAGGGGTAGGGTTGGCCACTGAAGCTTTCTTT. The full variable domain, with the rest looked up from reference TRBV15 and TRBJ1-1, is DAMVIQNPRYQVTQFGKPVTLSCSQTLNHNVMYWYQQKSSQAPKLLFHYYDKDFNNEADTPDNFQSRRPNTSFCFLDIRSPGLGDTAMYLCATSRGVGLATEAFFGQGTRLTVV.

This chain joins TRBV2 and TRBJ1-6, with 8 bases matching TRBD1. The CDR3 is made up of 15 amino acids. The V and J ends lost 4 bases and 7 bases, in that order; junction bases with no gene match: 6. CDR1 is SNHLY and CDR2 is FYNNEI in the germline V gene. Written as DNA, the CDR3 is TGTGCCAGCAGTGTGGACAGGGTAGGCAATTCACCCCTCCACTTT. Translated: CASSVDRVGNSPLHF.

This sequence joins TRBV2 and TRBJ1-5, with no clear D. Germline CDR1 and CDR2: SNHLY and FYNNEI. CDR3 length equals 13 residues. Trimming removed 6 bases at V and 1 base at J, with 7 bases between. CDR3 protein: CASRRESNQPQHF. The CDR3 DNA follows: TGTGCCAGCAGGAGGGAGAGCAATCAGCCCCAGCATTTT.

The rearrangement uses TRBV10-1 and TRBJ2-7, with 8 bases aligning to TRBD1. V was pared by 6 bases and J by 7 bases, with 8 bases of the junction left unmatched. Germline V gene data show CDR1 as WNHNN and CDR2 as SYGVQD (reference sequence). The length of the CDR3 is 13 residues. As DNA, the CDR3 is TGCGCCAGCAGGCCCGACAGGGGAGGAGAGCAGTACTTC. Its translation: CASRPDRGGEQYF.

V is TRBV6-1 and J is TRBJ2-1, with TRBD2 identical over 7 bases. Germline V lookup: CDR1 MNHNS, CDR2 SASEGT. The CDR3 is made up of 16 amino acids. The V segment lost 4 bases and the J segment 5 bases; nucleotides outside the gene matches: 11. The CDR3: CASSAGGNPGDNEQFF. Here the CDR3 DNA reads TGTGCCAGCAGTGCGGGGGGAAATCCTGGAGACAATGAGCAGTTCTTC.

This clone appeared once. The gene calls are TRBV4-1 and TRBJ2-1, with 7 bases aligning to TRBD2. J was trimmed by 6 bases and V by 1 base; bases with no gene match: 21. Germline V gives CDR1 MGHRA, CDR2 YSYEKL. CDR3 length: 20 residues. CDR3 amino acids: CASSQVSHGFWGRDPNEQFF. In nucleotides, the CDR3 is TGCGCCAGCAGCCAAGTCTCACACGGTTTTTGGGGGAGGGATCCCAATGAGCAGTTCTTC.

This clone was seen a handful of times. The CDR3 nucleotides are TGTGCCAGCAGCTCCATGACAGGGGGCGGCTACGAGCAGTACTTC. Its translation: CASSSMTGGGYEQYF. This chain connects TRBV7-6 to TRBJ2-7, with 10 bases that match TRBD1. CDR1 and CDR2 from the germline V gene are SGHVS and FNYEAQ. Trimming cost V 4 bases and J 3 bases; bases outside gene matches: 6. The length of the CDR3 is 15 residues.

The rearrangement uses TRBV10-3 and TRBJ2-5, with TRBD2 matching over 13 bases. The CDR3 length is 21 residues. In germline, CDR1 is ENHRY, CDR2 SYGVKD. The trim removed 0 bases at V and 4 bases at J, leaving 17 bases unmatched. For the CDR3, the DNA is TGTGCCATCAGTGAGTCCTTAGGTGGACTAGCGGGAGAGGTTCGTAGAGAGACCCAGTACTTC. Amino acids: CAISESLGGLAGEVRRETQYF.

The V and J genes are TRBV7-6 and TRBJ1-5; D perhaps matches TRBD1 (5 bases). Trimming stripped 5 bases from V and 4 bases from J, with 9 bases between. The V gene's germline CDR1 is SGHVS and CDR2 FNYEAQ. This CDR3 region has 13 residues. CDR3 DNA sequence: TGTGCCAGCAGCAGGGGATCAAATCAGCCCCAGCATTTT. Residues: CASSRGSNQPQHF. Drawing the rest from reference TRBV7-6 and TRBJ1-5, the complete variable domain is GAGVSQSPRYKVTKRGQDVALRCDPISGHVSLYWYRQALGQGPEFLTYFNYEAQQDKSGLPNDRFSAERPEGSISTLTIQRTEQRDSAMYRCASSRGSNQPQHFGDGTRLSIL.

The V and J genes are TRBV7-2 and TRBJ2-7; the D gene is possibly TRBD1 (6 bases). The CDR3 runs to 15 residues. CDR1 is SGHTA and CDR2 is FQGNSA in the germline V gene. V gave up 4 bases and J gave up 4 bases, with 17 bases separating them. CDR3 sequence reads: CASSSTGRKEYEQYF. In DNA form, the CDR3 reads TGTGCCAGCAGCTCAACAGGGCGTAAGGAATACGAGCAGTACTTC. The full variable domain, completed using reference TRBV7-2 and TRBJ2-7, is GAGVSQSPSNKVTEKGKDVELRCDPISGHTALYWYRQSLGQGLEFLIYFQGNSAPDKSGLPSDRFSAERTGGSVSTLTIQRTQQEDSAVYLCASSSTGRKEYEQYFGPGTRLTVT.

This chain links TRBV7-7 with TRBJ2-1; TRBD1 might be the D (6 bases). Trimming pared 5 bases from V and 7 bases from J, leaving 15 bases between. Germline V CDR1 and CDR2: SSHAT, FNYEAQ (reference sequence). CDR3 length: 14 residues. Written as DNA, the CDR3 is TGTGCCAGCAGCGTAGGGACAACGGGGAATGAGCAGTTCTTC. Translation gives CASSVGTTGNEQFF.

The genes are TRBV28 and TRBJ2-1, with D tentatively TRBD2 (5 bases). The germline V gene has CDR1 MDHEN and CDR2 SYDVKM. The CDR3 loop spans 14 amino acids. V lost 2 bases, J lost 5 bases, and 10 bases lay in between. CDR3 sequence: CASSLLAGNNEQFF. CDR3 sequence (DNA): TGTGCCAGCAGTTTACTAGCTGGGAACAATGAGCAGTTCTTC.

This clone was observed a few times. The chain recombines TRBV27 with TRBJ2-2; D gene ambiguous. Trimming took 5 bases from V and 6 from J, leaving 10 bases between them. Germline V lookup: CDR1 MNHEY, CDR2 SMNVEV (reference sequence). The CDR3 totals 13 residues. The CDR3 region has the DNA TGTGCCAGCAGTCTTAACTGGGCCGGGGAGCTGTTTTTT. Residues: CASSLNWAGELFF.

The V call is TRBV5-4, the J call TRBJ2-3; D call uncertain. The CDR3 covers 15 residues. With 4 bases removed from V and 1 base from J, the gap between germline ends came to 13 bases. Germline values: CDR1 SGHNT, CDR2 YYREEE (reference sequence). The CDR3 sequence is CASSQDDQRTDTQYF. The CDR3 DNA is TGTGCCAGCAGCCAAGATGACCAACGCACAGATACGCAGTATTTT.

This chain links TRBV10-3 with TRBJ2-3; possibly TRBD1 for D (6 bases). Per germline, CDR1 ENHRY and CDR2 SYGVKD. The V end was cut by 8 bases, the J end by 0 bases, with 9 bases between. CDR3 length: 13 residues. The CDR3 here is CAIQGQSTDTQYF. The DNA for the CDR3 is TGTGCCATCCAAGGACAGAGCACAGATACGCAGTATTTT.